This T cell receptor (beta chain) was recovered during a study of prognosis after radiotherapy for stage I lung cancer. Whole-study results and caveats: A drop in unique TCR clone counts was seen after stereotactic body radiation therapy, median about 9,700 versus 6,500.

Comments on this clonotype: The antigen remains unidentified.

Two rounds of multiplex PCR amplified TCR beta CDR3 from genomic DNA. The use of primers specific to each TRBV and TRBJ gene characterized first-round PCR. Each CDR3 protein gets one entry after TCRdb re-called the multiplex PCR reads with MiXCR. Altogether 30,000 to 40,000 distinct CDR3 sequences are present, approximately 29% being singletons, with the ten largest covering roughly 27%. The CDR3 consists of 13 residues. Germline values: CDR1 MGHDK, CDR2 SYGVNS. Between the trimmed V and J ends, which lost 4 bases and 5 bases, there was a span of 11 bases. This TCR came from a donor older than 45 with non-small cell lung cancer. The chain combines TRBV25-1 with TRBJ1-1, with TRBD1 as a possible D gene (5 bases). The sequenced sample was PBMCs, obtained before or after stereotactic body radiation therapy (not recorded which). CDR3 coding DNA: TGTGCCAGCAGTGGATGGGCAGGGACTGAAGCTTTCTTT. It encodes CASSGWAGTEAFF.